One sample yielded the 30 T cell receptor beta chains listed below, sequenced in a study of identical twins (dated by TCRdb to 2015 to 2016). To prepare the library, 5' RACE was applied. The data were produced on an Illumina HiSeq 2000. TCRdb reworked the public reads: Q25 trimming with fastp, MiXCR clone assembly, productive beta chains retained. Entries are consolidated by CDR3 protein sequence, retaining the most common genes and DNA. For this sample there are about 550,000 distinct CDR3 sequences; around 24% appear just once. The top ten clones comprise approximately 0.49% of the sample. Separately, the same data were catalogued under a study of yellow fever vaccine responses in identical twins.

The specimen was CD4+ T cells sorted from blood. The receptors shown here come from a woman aged 18-29 years in good health.

Here the CDR3 reads CASSYLGGGAGEQYF. The CDR3 region has the DNA TGTGCCAGCAGTTACCTGGGAGGGGGAGCAGGCGAGCAGTACTTC. The chain combines TRBV6-5 with TRBJ2-7, with D perhaps matching TRBD2 (7 bases). Trimming took off 2 bases at V and 6 bases at J, with 17 bases between the two ends. This CDR3 region has 15 residues. Germline CDR1 is MNHEY and CDR2 is SVGAGI.

The chain links TRBV20-1 to TRBJ2-1; D not certain. V was pared by 0 bases and J by 8 bases, with 17 bases between. In germline, CDR1 is DFQATT, CDR2 SNEGSKA (reference sequence). The CDR3 spans 15 residues. CDR3 nucleotide sequence: TGCAGTGCTAGAGACCACGGGCCCCACCCCTATGAGCAGTTCTTC. Its protein product is CSARDHGPHPYEQFF.

The rearrangement links TRBV10-2 to TRBJ1-6; D unresolved. CDR1 is WSHSY and CDR2 is SAAADI in the germline V gene. This CDR3 has 15 amino acids. Trimming stripped 4 bases from V and 4 bases from J, with 11 bases between. The DNA of the CDR3 is TGCGCCAGCAGTGGGAGGACGGATTATAATTCACCCCTCCACTTT. Protein product: CASSGRTDYNSPLHF.

This clonotype was counted only a few times. J is TRBJ1-1 and V is TRBV5-1; D not certain. Trimming removed 2 bases from V and 6 bases from J, with 8 bases in between. Germline V lookup: CDR1 SGHRS, CDR2 YFSETQ. The CDR3 is 12 residues long. CDR3 loop: CASSFEGAEAFF. The CDR3 nucleotides are TGCGCCAGCAGCTTTGAGGGCGCTGAAGCTTTCTTT. Full variable domain (rest looked up from reference TRBV5-1 and TRBJ1-1): KAGVTQTPRYLIKTRGQQVTLSCSPISGHRSVSWYQQTPGQGLQFLFEYFSETQRNKGNFPGRFSGRQFSNSRSEMNVSTLELGDSALYLCASSFEGAEAFFGQGTRLTVV.

The chain's CDR3 is CASSLLRTRDTQYF. The CDR3 nucleotides read TGTGCCAGCAGTTTGCTCCGGACACGGGATACGCAGTATTTT. The chain combines TRBV28 with TRBJ2-3, with D possibly TRBD1 on 5 matching bases. V dropped 3 bases and J dropped 6 bases, with 13 bases sitting between them. This CDR3 region has 14 residues. Germline loops: CDR1 MDHEN, CDR2 SYDVKM.

The genes are TRBV12-3 or TRBV12-4 and TRBJ2-7, with D possibly matching TRBD1 (5 bases). V lost 3 bases and J lost 2, with 8 bases in between. The CDR3 is 13 residues long. CDR3 loop: CASSLQDTYEQYF. The CDR3, as DNA: TGTGCCAGCAGTTTGCAGGACACCTACGAGCAGTACTTC.

V and J are TRBV5-1 and TRBJ2-1; 11 bases line up with TRBD2. The CDR3 sequence is 16 residues long. The germline CDR1 and CDR2 sequences are SGHRS and YFSETQ. V lost 3 bases and J lost 8; bases outside the gene matches: 10. CDR3 DNA sequence: TGCGCCAGCAGCTACCACCTAGCGGGAGGCCAGGATGAGCAGTTCTTC. Translated: CASSYHLAGGQDEQFF.

The CDR3 sequence: CSVADTDTQYF. The CDR3 region has the DNA TGCAGCGTTGCAGATACAGATACGCAGTATTTT. This sequence joins TRBV29-1 and TRBJ2-3; D is ambiguous. From germline, CDR1 is SQVTM and CDR2 ANQGSEA. The V end lost 4 bases, the J end lost 3 bases, and 5 bases lay between the germline ends. This CDR3 has 11 amino acids.

This clonotype was detected a few times. The chain recombines TRBV6-1 with TRBJ2-3; 8 positions agree with TRBD2. Per the germline V gene, CDR1 is MNHNS and CDR2 is SASEGT. The CDR3 is 14 amino acids. The V and J ends lost 5 bases and 5 bases, in that order; junction bases with no gene match: 6. CDR3 coding DNA: TGTGCCAGCAGTCATGGACTAGCTGTAGATACGCAGTATTTT. Residues: CASSHGLAVDTQYF.

This clonotype showed up just a few times. CDR3 residues: CSVGGTGANEKLFF. CDR3 nucleotides: TGCAGCGTTGGAGGGACAGGAGCTAATGAAAAACTGTTTTTT. The chain carries TRBV29-1 and TRBJ1-4; 8 bases fit TRBD1. This CDR3 has 14 residues. The V gene end was trimmed by 4 bases and the J gene end by 3 bases; junction bases not matched to a gene: 4. Per the germline V gene, CDR1 is SQVTM and CDR2 is ANQGSEA.

The chain uses TRBV7-9 and TRBJ2-2; D is unresolved. Germline assignment: CDR1 SEHNR and CDR2 FQNEAQ (reference sequence). Trimming pared 2 bases from V and 4 bases from J, leaving 5 bases between. There are 13 residues in the CDR3. CDR3 nucleotide sequence: TGTGCCAGCAGCTTAAAGATCACCGGGGAGCTGTTTTTT. It codes for CASSLKITGELFF.

This chain joins TRBV28 and TRBJ1-3; 8 nucleotides line up with TRBD1. The trim removed 3 bases at V and 0 bases at J, leaving 4 bases unmatched. The CDR3 has 16 residues. Germline assignment: CDR1 MDHEN and CDR2 SYDVKM. The CDR3 DNA is TGTGCCAGCAGTTTCCAGGGGGCTTCCTCTGGAAACACCATATATTTT. It translates to CASSFQGASSGNTIYF.

This chain links TRBV7-2 with TRBJ2-1, with TRBD2 identical over 9 bases. The V segment lost 5 bases and the J segment 8 bases; nucleotides outside the gene matches: 10. CDR1 and CDR2 (germline): SGHTA, FQGNSA. The CDR3 runs 15 residues. CDR3 coding DNA: TGTGCCAGCAGCCCCCGTGGGCGGGGGGGGGATGAGCAGTTCTTC. Translating gives CASSPRGRGGDEQFF.

This clonotype has more than one count but fewer than ten. The genes are TRBV29-1 and TRBJ2-1, with 11 bases identical to TRBD2. The length of the CDR3 is 14 residues. Germline CDR1 and CDR2: SQVTM and ANQGSEA. The J segment lost 9 bases and the V segment lost 4 bases, leaving 8 bases of the junction unmatched. Written as DNA, the CDR3 is TGCAGCGTTGTAGCGGGAGGGCCTCGGGGTGAGCAGTTCTTC. Protein: CSVVAGGPRGEQFF.

This chain links TRBV6-1 with TRBJ2-6; D possibly corresponds to TRBD2 (6 bases). In germline, CDR1 is MNHNS, CDR2 SASEGT. The V end lost 6 bases, the J end lost 0 bases, and 21 bases lay between the germline ends. The CDR3 totals 19 residues. The CDR3 protein is CASSTPRGSITSGANVLTF. CDR3 DNA sequence: TGTGCCAGCAGCACCCCGCGGGGCTCAATTACCTCTGGGGCCAACGTCCTGACTTTC.

V gene TRBV11-2 combines with J gene TRBJ2-6; 14 nucleotides align to TRBD2. With V trimmed by 4 bases and J by 2 bases, 4 bases remained unmatched. This CDR3 is 18 amino acids long. Germline values: CDR1 SGHAT, CDR2 FQNNGV. The CDR3 is CASSSGTSGGAGANVLTF. The CDR3 DNA sequence: TGTGCCAGCAGCTCCGGGACTAGCGGGGGAGCTGGGGCCAACGTCCTGACTTTC.

This rearrangement joins TRBV3-1 to TRBJ2-5; no reliable D call. V was cut by 0 bases and J by 5 bases, with 7 bases left in between. Germline values: CDR1 LGHDT, CDR2 YNNKEL (reference sequence). The CDR3 loop spans 13 amino acids. The CDR3 nucleotides are TGTGCCAGCAGCCAAGACCCTTTGGAGACCCAGTACTTC. It is translated as CASSQDPLETQYF.

This clonotype was seen just once. The chain combines TRBV3-1 with TRBJ1-2; D gene uncertain. CDR3 length: 15 residues. Germline lookup yields CDR1 LGHDT and CDR2 YNNKEL (reference sequence). V gave up 0 bases and J gave up 8 bases, with 16 bases separating them. CDR3 residues: CASSQESSGVNGYTF. The CDR3 bases are TGTGCCAGCAGCCAAGAATCCTCCGGGGTAAACGGCTACACCTTC.

The gene calls are TRBV20-1 and TRBJ2-2; possible D gene TRBD1, 5 bases. CDR3 length: 15 residues. The germline gives CDR1 DFQATT, CDR2 SNEGSKA (reference sequence). V was shortened by 3 bases and J by 3 bases, with 14 bases between the two germline ends. The CDR3 loop is CSARTMARDTGELFF. CDR3 DNA: TGCAGTGCTAGGACCATGGCCAGGGACACCGGGGAGCTGTTTTTT.

This clonotype was seen many times. V gene TRBV7-9 combines with J gene TRBJ1-2; tentative D call: TRBD1 (6 bases). Trimming shortened V by 5 bases and J by 2 bases, and 15 bases separated the two germline ends. The length of the CDR3 is 15 residues. Per the germline V gene, CDR1 is SEHNR and CDR2 is FQNEAQ (reference sequence). The CDR3 DNA reads TGTGCCAGCAGCCACCTACTCGACAGGAACTATGGCTACACCTTC. It codes for CASSHLLDRNYGYTF.

This clonotype was observed a few times. The J gene is TRBJ2-3, the V gene TRBV9; 9 nucleotides line up with TRBD2. The CDR3 has 16 amino acids. Germline loops: CDR1 SGDLS, CDR2 YYNGEE. After removal of 0 bases from V and 5 bases from J, the junction contained 7 bases not matched to a gene. CDR3 coding DNA: TGTGCCAGCAGCGTAGCGGGGCTAGCGGGACAAGATACGCAGTATTTT. Translated, it gives CASSVAGLAGQDTQYF.

This clonotype was seen just once. The V gene is TRBV9, the J gene TRBJ1-1; 7 bases are shared with TRBD1. The germline V gene encodes CDR1 SGDLS and CDR2 YYNGEE. The CDR3 is 13 residues long. V was pared by 2 bases and J by 5 bases, with 3 bases of the junction left unmatched. In DNA form, the CDR3 reads TGTGCCAGCAGCGTGAGACAGGGAACTGAAGCTTTCTTT. Its translation: CASSVRQGTEAFF. The variable domain in full, completed from reference TRBV9 and TRBJ1-1, reads DSGVTQTPKHLITATGQRVTLRCSPRSGDLSVYWYQQSLDQGLQFLIQYYNGEERAKGNILERFSAQQFPDLHSELNLSSLELGDSALYFCASSVRQGTEAFFGQGTRLTVV.

The chain recombines TRBV19 with TRBJ2-3; the match to TRBD2 covers 7 bases. The CDR3 totals 13 residues. Per the germline V gene, CDR1 is LNHDA and CDR2 is SQIVND (reference sequence). Losses at the gene ends were 10 bases for V and 5 bases for J; bases not matched to a gene: 9. Here the CDR3 reads CATATTSLDTQYF. In DNA, the CDR3 is TGTGCCACCGCGACGACTAGCCTAGATACGCAGTATTTT.

CDR3 DNA: TGTGCCAGCAGCCCGACAGGGGCTATCGTTAACACCGGGGAGCTGTTTTTT. Its translation: CASSPTGAIVNTGELFF. V usage is TRBV7-9 and J usage is TRBJ2-2, with 8 bases aligning to TRBD1. There are 17 residues in the CDR3. CDR1 is SEHNR, CDR2 FQNEAQ, per germline (reference sequence). The junction had 10 bases not matched to a gene; V was cut back by 5 bases and J by 2 bases.

The genes are TRBV7-9 and TRBJ1-6, with D possibly being TRBD1 (6 bases). Germline values: CDR1 SEHNR, CDR2 FQNEAQ (reference sequence). V was shortened by 5 bases and J by 7 bases, with 15 bases between the two germline ends. CDR3 length: 15 residues. The CDR3 region has the DNA TGTGCCAGCAGCCCAGGGGAGATGGTGAATTCACCCCTCCACTTT. It is translated as CASSPGEMVNSPLHF.

This clonotype was seen only a few times. V and J are TRBV10-3 and TRBJ1-5, with D possibly matching TRBD1 (5 bases). Germline V gene data show CDR1 as ENHRY and CDR2 as SYGVKD. The CDR3 loop spans 15 amino acids. Trimming removed 4 bases from V and 3 bases from J, with 13 bases in between. The CDR3 protein is CAISVGRGPNQPQHF. The CDR3 DNA follows: TGTGCCATCAGTGTCGGGAGGGGACCCAATCAGCCCCAGCATTTT.

The rearrangement joins TRBV3-1 to TRBJ1-1, with 7 positions matching TRBD1. The CDR3 totals 15 residues. The J segment lost 4 bases and the V segment lost 3 bases, leaving 8 bases of the junction unmatched. Germline V lookup: CDR1 LGHDT, CDR2 YNNKEL (reference sequence). This CDR3 is CASSQGRGQRTEAFF. In nucleotides, the CDR3 is TGTGCCAGCAGCCAGGGTAGGGGGCAGCGCACTGAAGCTTTCTTT. The complete variable domain, with remaining parts taken from reference TRBV3-1 and TRBJ1-1, reads DTAVSQTPKYLVTQMGNDKSIKCEQNLGHDTMYWYKQDSKKFLKIMFSYNNKELIINETVPNRFSPKSPDKAHLNLHINSLELGDSAVYFCASSQGRGQRTEAFFGQGTRLTVV.

Only a few counts were recorded for this clonotype. The CDR3 coding sequence is TGTGCCATAGGGGACAGGGGCGACAACACTGAAGCTTTCTTT. It encodes CAIGDRGDNTEAFF. The V gene is TRBV7-9, the J gene TRBJ1-1; 10 bases line up with TRBD1. This CDR3 spans 14 amino acids. Trimming removed 10 bases from V and 2 bases from J; junction bases left unmatched: 7. Germline V gives CDR1 SEHNR, CDR2 FQNEAQ (reference sequence).

This clonotype was detected a few times. The chain carries TRBV5-1 and TRBJ2-5, with a possible D match to TRBD2 (5 bases). This CDR3 is 16 amino acids long. Trimming took 0 bases from V and 4 from J, leaving 16 bases between them. Looked up from germline, CDR1 is SGHRS and CDR2 is YFSETQ. CDR3 amino acids: CASSLDKLVMRETQYF. The CDR3, as DNA: TGCGCCAGCAGCTTGGATAAACTAGTGATGCGAGAGACCCAGTACTTC. The full variable domain, rest sourced from reference TRBV5-1 and TRBJ2-5, is KAGVTQTPRYLIKTRGQQVTLSCSPISGHRSVSWYQQTPGQGLQFLFEYFSETQRNKGNFPGRFSGRQFSNSRSEMNVSTLELGDSALYLCASSLDKLVMRETQYFGPGTRLLVL.

This clonotype occurred a few times. The gene calls are TRBV3-1 and TRBJ1-1, with TRBD1 as a possible D gene (5 bases). Germline CDR1 and CDR2: LGHDT and YNNKEL (reference sequence). The CDR3 is made up of 15 amino acids. Trimming pared 0 bases from V and 7 bases from J, leaving 15 bases between. DNA of the CDR3: TGTGCCAGCAGCCAAGAAAAGGTGGGGCAGAGTGAAGCTTTCTTT. Translation: CASSQEKVGQSEAFF.